Included here is one T cell receptor (beta chain) sequence, with context. As originally analysed: Reference gene primer amplification in the assay estimated nucleated cell counts. Profiling relied on immunoSEQ multiplex PCR, and the TCRdb table lists in-frame clones only, not all of them. The V and J calls and clone size come from that table; D and trimming were worked out from the DNA. The table has under 300,000 clones, 70% to 90% seen once. The CDR3 has 11 amino acids. Germline V CDR1 and CDR2: LNHDA, SQIVND (reference sequence). Trimming pared 5 bases from V and 6 bases from J, leaving 5 bases between. The data derive from a study of blood T cell repertoires in COVID-19. Study-level background: Acute-phase and convalescent COVID-19 samples originated in the United States, Italy and Spain. From T cells, B-cell-depleted T cells, or PBMCs came the material, which was cDNA or gDNA.

This sequence was found in a woman in her 70s with acute or convalescent COVID-19. The specimen was peripheral blood. This rearrangement joins TRBV19 to TRBJ1-3; no clear D gene. CDR3 DNA sequence: TGTGCCAGTAGTGAAGCAAACACCATATATTTT. Its protein is CASSEANTIYF.